This TCR beta chain was observed in a study of CD8+ T cells in alopecia areata (dated by TCRdb to between 2018 and 2020). Concerning the study at large: Treated patients were enrolled in an open-label pilot trial of oral tofacitinib at 5 to 10 mg twice daily for moderate-to-severe alopecia areata. Patients received tofacitinib for 6 to 18 months and were then followed off drug for 6 months to check for delayed response and recurrence. In both human patients and the C3H/HeJ mouse model, the study applied high-throughput TCRbeta sequencing to look at T cell clonal expansion in alopecia areata. On the human side, TCRbeta sequencing was run on scalp tissue and on sorted CD4+ and CD8+ peripheral blood T cells from healthy controls and from alopecia areata patients with either patchy or totalis/universalis disease. Tofacitinib-treated patients had biopsies at baseline and at 4 and 24 weeks of treatment, with a later scalp biopsy in several patients. Clonality in the scalp was compared among normal scalp (n=4), patchy alopecia areata scalp (n=8), and alopecia totalis/universalis scalp (n=8). RNA came from the PAXgene miRNA kit for fixed scalp, the miRNeasy kit for PBMCs, and the RNeasy kit for mouse skin. Amplification of TCRbeta CDR3 regions was done by immunoSEQ multiplex PCR using 35 Vbeta forward primers and 13 Jbeta reverse primers.

This clone was seen a handful of times. The antigen this receptor binds is unknown. Per-base qualities were not stored, and no clone one base away is much larger. The research as a whole found: Compared with normal scalp, lesional scalp, particularly in alopecia totalis/universalis, had higher clonality and more expanded CD8+ clones, which suggests antigenic drive. Scalp TCR repertoire analysis is complicated because resident alphabeta T cells in normal human skin are also sequenced, whereas mouse skin is dominated by gammadelta T cells. Shared TCR sequences between patients were less evident than in mice, which may be partly attributable to HLA diversity in the patient population.

Lesional scalp punch biopsies and peripheral blood were obtained from alopecia areata patients. Human scalp biopsies were fixed immediately in PAXgene tissue containers. The method was the immunoSEQ multiplex PCR assay. RNA was extracted from all samples and reverse transcribed into cDNA as template for TCR sequencing. SuperScript III was used for first-strand cDNA synthesis, primed with a 2:1 mix of oligo-dT and random hexamers. A synthetic immune receptor repertoire was used to measure amplification bias, and any remaining bias was corrected computationally. In the authors' own workflow: Raw reads were preprocessed to remove errors, and CDR3 was defined according to IMGT conventions as the region from the conserved cysteine to phenylalanine. To get clonality, Shannon entropy was normalized by log2 of the number of productive unique TCRs and the result was subtracted from 1. Whether each scalp clone was CD4 or CD8 was inferred by checking scalp TCRbeta sequences against the CD4 and CD8 repertoires from sorted blood. What TCRdb holds here is the immuneACCESS table cut down to in-frame rearrangements. Part of the clones is not present; checked against another copy, under half of the missing clones reflect an unresolved V gene, and the others are unexplained. V, J and clone size are taken as reported in that table, and D and trimming were inferred from the DNA itself. In this sample the table shows approximately 9,300 clones, more than 65% of which occur a single time. The top ten hold 12% to 15% of the sample.

The germline V gene gives CDR1 as LGHNA and CDR2 as YSLEER. V is cut by 0 bases and J by 5 bases, and the space between the germline ends is 11 bases. The CDR3 starts with the cysteine, ends with the phenylalanine, and has 15 residues. Just the 45-base CDR3 DNA is kept, in frame starting at base 1. The origin of this receptor is a human donor with alopecia areata. The V and J segments used are TRBV4-3 and TRBJ1-5; the D gene assignment is ambiguous. Source material: skin. The DNA sequence is given as TGCGCCAGCAGCCAAGATAGGTCGGTATATCAGCCCCAGCATTTT. Its translation reads: CASSQDRSVYQPQHF.